The TCR beta chain described here comes from a study of vaccination and CD4 T cells after COVID-19. Study at large: The convalescents were made up of six males and four females, two of whom were Hispanic. SARS-CoV-2, HCoV-NL63, HCoV-OC43 and HCoV-229E supplied the overlapping spike peptides used to stimulate cells. Blood was drawn a median roughly 67 days post second dose, range 14 to 241.

Scientists ran DNA taken from cultured CD4+ T cells through the Oncomine TCR Beta short-read assay for sequencing. In TCRdb, the PCR reads were re-called with MiXCR into one record per CDR3 protein. This sample has about 27,000 distinct CDR3 sequences, with about 60% found just once. Treatment described: roughly 10-day PBMC culture with coronavirus spike peptide pools or control peptides (ViraFEST assay). Using peptide pools, antigen-specific T cells were expanded in ViraFEST before TCRs were sequenced. With respect to this clonotype: Its antigen remains unidentified.

The clonotype was recovered from a human donor who received a COVID-19 vaccine. Sequencing used CD4+ T cells from blood, cultured in vitro, obtained after SARS-CoV-2 vaccination.

The DNA of the CDR3 is TGTGCCAGCAGTGAAGTCATAACCGGAGATGGCTACACCTTC. Amino acid sequence: CASSEVITGDGYTF. J is TRBJ1-2 and V is TRBV6-1, with D uncertain. The germline V and J ends were trimmed by 1 base and 6 bases, with 12 bases remaining between them. The CDR3 sequence is 14 residues long. Germline CDR1 is MNHNS and CDR2 is SASEGT.